A selection of T cell receptor beta chains follows, all from one sample in a study of regulatory T cells in long-lasting Graves disease. Each CDR3 protein gets one entry after TCRdb re-called the multiplex PCR reads with MiXCR. The table lists 370,000 or so distinct CDR3 sequences, 16% of them singletons. These sequences were also reported in another study, on T cells in Graves' hyperthyroidism and ophthalmopathy.

The sequences come from peripheral blood mononuclear cells (PBMCs), collected at new diagnosis, from a patient treated with antithyroid drugs. These receptor sequences come from a woman under 30 with Graves disease. CDR3s include the opening cysteine and the closing phenylalanine or tryptophan. D genes are given only for firm matches. Expanded clones are given a class, and other clones once, few, many or no size at all.

TRBJ2-1 many TRBV11-1 - CASSLGAVLPLNEQFF TGTGCCAGCAGCTTAGGGGCAGTTCTTCCCCTTAATGAGCAGTTCTTC
TRBJ1-5 few TRBV20-1 TRBD1 CSASGTANQPQHF TGCAGTGCTTCCGGGACAGCTAATCAGCCCCAGCATTTT
TRBJ2-7 many TRBV20-1 TRBD2 CSATLGVGDYSYEQYF TGCAGTGCTACCTTAGGGGTTGGGGACTACTCCTACGAGCAGTACTTC
TRBJ2-7 - TRBV15 - CATSTAPSYEQYF TGTGCCACCAGCACGGCACCCTCCTACGAGCAGTACTTC
TRBJ2-1 many TRBV11-2 - CASSTRPGETYNEQFF TGTGCCAGCAGCACAAGGCCAGGGGAAACCTACAATGAGCAGTTCTTC
TRBJ1-2 few TRBV19 TRBD1 CASSIRTGRSLGYTF TGTGCCAGTAGTATAAGGACAGGGAGGAGCCTTGGCTACACCTTC
TRBJ1-6 few TRBV20-1 - CSASTGTKFGSPLHF TGCAGTGCTTCGACCGGGACGAAGTTCGGTTCACCCCTCCACTTT
TRBJ2-2 many TRBV2 - CASSAMGHITGELFF TGTGCCAGCAGTGCAATGGGACACATCACCGGGGAGCTGTTTTTT
TRBJ2-1 many TRBV18 - CASSPFIENEQFF TGTGCCAGCTCACCCTTTATTGAAAATGAGCAGTTCTTC
TRBJ2-5 many TRBV5-1 - CASNQGHRETQYF TGCGCCAGCAATCAGGGACACAGGGAGACCCAGTACTTC
TRBJ1-6 few TRBV15 - CATSRDRISVISYNSPLHF TGTGCCACCAGCAGAGATCGCATCTCAGTGATCTCCTATAATTCACCCCTCCACTTT
TRBJ1-2 - TRBV27 - CASRTSGGYTF TGTGCCAGCAGGACGAGTGGTGGCTACACCTTC
TRBJ2-7 many TRBV7-9 - CASSFGGGRLYEQYF TGTGCCAGCAGCTTTGGAGGGGGGAGGTTGTACGAGCAGTACTTC
TRBJ1-2 - TRBV25-1 TRBD1 CASAPYKEGALGYTF TGTGCCAGCGCCCCTTATAAAGAGGGGGCGTTGGGCTACACCTTC
TRBJ1-5 - TRBV10-3 - CAISSWNSQGLSQPQHF TGTGCCATCAGTAGTTGGAACAGTCAGGGTTTAAGTCAGCCCCAGCATTTT
TRBJ2-5 many TRBV29-1 - CSLLSYSQETQYF TGCAGCCTTCTTTCTTACAGTCAAGAGACCCAGTACTTC
TRBJ1-1 - TRBV29-1 - CSAPGPRGTEAFF TGCAGCGCCCCGGGGCCGAGAGGCACTGAAGCTTTCTTT
TRBJ1-2 few TRBV2 - CASNEDNGYTF TGTGCCAGCAACGAGGATAATGGCTACACCTTC
TRBJ2-3 - TRBV28 - CASSQALLGGGLTDTQYF TGCGCCAGCAGCCAAGCATTATTAGGGGGAGGCCTCACAGATACGCAGTATTTT
TRBJ1-5 many TRBV12-3/TRBV12-4 - CASSWGPRRVYQPQHF TGTGCCAGCAGTTGGGGGCCGAGGAGGGTTTATCAGCCCCAGCATTTT
TRBJ2-7 many TRBV28 - CASSLTAGSYEQYF TGTGCCAGCAGTTTAACCGCAGGGTCCTACGAGCAGTACTTC
TRBJ1-5 many TRBV2 - CASSVGDDQPQHF TGTGCCAGCAGTGTAGGGGACGATCAGCCCCAGCATTTT
TRBJ2-3 - TRBV24-1 - CATSDGDSTSTDTQYF TGTGCCACCAGTGACGGGGATAGTACTAGCACAGATACGCAGTATTTT
TRBJ2-5 many TRBV3-1 - CASSPRGTPQETQYF TGTGCCAGCAGCCCCCGAGGGACACCTCAAGAGACCCAGTACTTC
TRBJ1-5 many TRBV18 - CASSTGYANQPQHF TGTGCCAGCTCAACAGGATACGCGAATCAGCCCCAGCATTTT
TRBJ2-2 - TRBV11-2 - CASSLFPAGELFF TGTGCCAGCAGCTTATTCCCCGCCGGGGAGCTGTTTTTT
TRBJ2-1 many TRBV20-1 TRBD2 CSAQPSGGKNNEQFF TGCAGTGCTCAACCTAGCGGGGGGAAGAACAATGAGCAGTTCTTC
TRBJ1-2 few TRBV28 - CASHADGANYGYTF TGTGCCAGCCACGCGGACGGGGCTAACTATGGCTACACCTTC
TRBJ2-7 many TRBV5-1 - CASSLAESGYEQYF TGCGCCAGCAGCTTGGCCGAGTCGGGTTACGAGCAGTACTTC
TRBJ1-2 - TRBV30 - CAWSGGRGRSGGYTF TGTGCCTGGAGTGGGGGAAGGGGCCGTTCAGGTGGCTACACCTTC
TRBJ2-7 few TRBV4-2 TRBD1 CASSQAQGANEQYF TGTGCCAGCAGCCAAGCCCAGGGGGCTAACGAGCAGTACTTC
TRBJ1-5 many TRBV5-6 - CASSSIREYSNQPQHF TGTGCCAGCAGCTCTATCAGAGAGTATAGCAATCAGCCCCAGCATTTT
TRBJ2-3 few TRBV5-1 TRBD1 CASSLTTGLDTQYF TGCGCCAGCAGTCTTACGACAGGGTTAGATACGCAGTATTTT
TRBJ2-2 many TRBV2 TRBD2 CASKLADNTGELFF TGTGCCAGCAAGCTAGCGGATAACACCGGGGAGCTGTTTTTT
TRBJ2-3 many TRBV20-1 TRBD2 CSASPRTRSDTQYF TGCAGTGCTAGTCCCCGGACTAGATCTGATACGCAGTATTTT
TRBJ2-7 many TRBV12-3/TRBV12-4 TRBD1 CASSFDRGPVEQYF TGTGCCAGCAGTTTCGACAGGGGTCCTGTCGAGCAGTACTTC
TRBJ2-3 - TRBV11-2 TRBD2 CASSSGLAGGQDTQYF TGTGCCAGCAGCTCGGGACTAGCGGGGGGGCAAGATACGCAGTATTTT
TRBJ1-5 many TRBV2 - CASSVWGRQPQHF TGTGCCAGCAGTGTTTGGGGGCGACAGCCCCAGCATTTT
TRBJ2-1 many TRBV24-1 TRBD1 CATSRDSMRIDEQFF TGTGCCACCAGCCGGGACAGCATGAGGATCGATGAGCAGTTCTTC
TRBJ2-5 many TRBV28 - CASRKGLSLGETQYF TGTGCCAGTCGAAAGGGGCTTTCCCTGGGAGAGACCCAGTACTTC
TRBJ2-5 many TRBV7-8 TRBD2 CASSLYPGGRAAETQYF TGTGCCAGCAGCTTATACCCTGGCGGGAGGGCCGCAGAGACCCAGTACTTC
TRBJ2-7 - TRBV20-1 - CSATSQGLEQYF TGCAGTGCTACGTCACAGGGATTGGAGCAGTACTTC
TRBJ2-1 few TRBV19 - CASTTRYNEQFF TGTGCCAGTACGACGCGGTACAATGAGCAGTTCTTC
TRBJ2-3 many TRBV3-1 TRBD2 CASSQATSGRTDTQYF TGTGCCAGCAGCCAAGCCACTAGCGGGAGAACAGATACGCAGTATTTT
TRBJ1-2 - TRBV27 - CATRGLEYGYTF TGTGCCACCAGGGGTTTGGAATATGGCTACACCTTC
TRBJ1-4 few TRBV5-6 - CASSLAPSLGEKLFF TGTGCCAGCAGCTTGGCCCCCAGCCTAGGAGAAAAACTGTTTTTT
TRBJ2-1 few TRBV29-1 TRBD1 CSGRDSSYNEQFF TGCAGCGGTAGGGACAGCTCCTACAATGAGCAGTTCTTC
TRBJ2-2 many TRBV3-1 - CASSQVAGPGELFF TGTGCCAGCAGCCAAGTGGCCGGGCCCGGGGAGCTGTTTTTT
TRBJ2-7 - TRBV9 TRBD1 CASSVGTGGNFEQYF TGTGCCAGCAGCGTAGGGACAGGGGGGAACTTCGAGCAGTACTTC
TRBJ2-2 few TRBV7-9 - CASSHARTGELFF TGTGCCAGCAGCCATGCAAGGACCGGGGAGCTGTTTTTT
TRBJ2-2 - TRBV6-9 - CASSSNPGSGELFF TGTGCCAGCAGTTCTAATCCGGGTTCCGGGGAGCTGTTTTTT
TRBJ2-5 many TRBV20-1 TRBD2 CSASGGEQTQYF TGCAGTGCTAGTGGGGGGGAGCAGACCCAGTACTTC